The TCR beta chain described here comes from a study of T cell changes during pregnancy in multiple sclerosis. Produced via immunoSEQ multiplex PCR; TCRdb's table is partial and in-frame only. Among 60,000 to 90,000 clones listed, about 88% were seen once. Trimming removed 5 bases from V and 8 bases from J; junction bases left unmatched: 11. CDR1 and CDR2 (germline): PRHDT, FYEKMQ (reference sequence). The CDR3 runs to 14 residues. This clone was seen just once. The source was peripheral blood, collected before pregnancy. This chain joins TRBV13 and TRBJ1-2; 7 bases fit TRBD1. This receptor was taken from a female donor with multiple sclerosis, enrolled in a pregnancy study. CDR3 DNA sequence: TGTGCCAGCAGCATCGGACAGGTCCTACGGGGCTACACCTTC. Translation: CASSIGQVLRGYTF.